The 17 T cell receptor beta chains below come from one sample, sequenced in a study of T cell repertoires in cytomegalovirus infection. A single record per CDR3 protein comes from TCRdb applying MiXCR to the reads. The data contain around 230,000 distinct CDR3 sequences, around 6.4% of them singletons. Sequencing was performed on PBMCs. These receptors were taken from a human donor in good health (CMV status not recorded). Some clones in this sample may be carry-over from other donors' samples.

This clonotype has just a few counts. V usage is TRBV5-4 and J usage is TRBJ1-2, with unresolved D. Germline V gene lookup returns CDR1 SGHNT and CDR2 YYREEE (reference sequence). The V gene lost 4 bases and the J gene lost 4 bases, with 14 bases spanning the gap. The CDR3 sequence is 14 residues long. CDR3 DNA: TGTGCCAGCAGCCCAACGGACCGATTCTATGGCTACACCTTC. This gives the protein CASSPTDRFYGYTF. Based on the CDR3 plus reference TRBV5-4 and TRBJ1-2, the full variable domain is ETGVTQSPTHLIKTRGQQVTLRCSSQSGHNTVSWYQQALGQGPQFIFQYYREEENGRGNFPPRFSGLQFPNYSSELNVNALELDDSALYLCASSPTDRFYGYTFGSGTRLTVV.

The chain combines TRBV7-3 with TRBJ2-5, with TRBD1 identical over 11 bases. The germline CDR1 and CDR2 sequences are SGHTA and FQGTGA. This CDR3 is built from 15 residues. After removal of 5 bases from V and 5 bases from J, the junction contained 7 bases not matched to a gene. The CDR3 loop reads CASSSGQGAYETQYF. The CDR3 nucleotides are TGTGCCAGCAGCAGCGGACAGGGGGCTTATGAGACCCAGTACTTC. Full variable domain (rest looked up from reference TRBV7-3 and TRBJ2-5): GAGVSQTPSNKVTEKGKYVELRCDPISGHTALYWYRQSLGQGPEFLIYFQGTGAADDSGLPNDRFFAVRPEGSVSTLKIQRTERGDSAVYLCASSSGQGAYETQYFGPGTRLLVL.

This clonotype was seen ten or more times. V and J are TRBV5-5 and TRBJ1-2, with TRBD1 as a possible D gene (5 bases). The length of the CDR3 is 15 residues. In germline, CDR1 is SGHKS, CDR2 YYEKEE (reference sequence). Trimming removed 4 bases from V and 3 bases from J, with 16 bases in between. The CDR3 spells CASSTGPQRDYGYTF. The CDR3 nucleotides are TGTGCCAGCAGCACGGGACCCCAACGGGACTATGGCTACACCTTC.

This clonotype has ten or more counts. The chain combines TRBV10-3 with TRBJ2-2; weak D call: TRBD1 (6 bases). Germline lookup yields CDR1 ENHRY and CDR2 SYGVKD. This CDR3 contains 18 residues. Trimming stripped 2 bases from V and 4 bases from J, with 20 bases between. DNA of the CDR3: TGTGCCATCAGTGAGACGGGACACCCCACGATTGCCACCGGGGAGCTGTTTTTT. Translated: CAISETGHPTIATGELFF.

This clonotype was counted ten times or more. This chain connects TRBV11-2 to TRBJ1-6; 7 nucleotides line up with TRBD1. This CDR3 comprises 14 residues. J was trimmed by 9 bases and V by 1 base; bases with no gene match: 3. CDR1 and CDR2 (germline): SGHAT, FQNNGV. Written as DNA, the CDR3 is TGTGCCAGCAGCTTAGTCAGGGGGGTTTCACCCCTCCACTTT. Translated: CASSLVRGVSPLHF.

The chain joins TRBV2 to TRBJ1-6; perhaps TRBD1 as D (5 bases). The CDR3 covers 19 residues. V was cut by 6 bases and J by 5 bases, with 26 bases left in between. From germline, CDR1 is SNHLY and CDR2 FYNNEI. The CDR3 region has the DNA TGTGCCAGCAGCGAAAGGTCCGGGAGGGGCATGGCGGATAATTCACCCCTCCACTTT. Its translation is CASSERSGRGMADNSPLHF.

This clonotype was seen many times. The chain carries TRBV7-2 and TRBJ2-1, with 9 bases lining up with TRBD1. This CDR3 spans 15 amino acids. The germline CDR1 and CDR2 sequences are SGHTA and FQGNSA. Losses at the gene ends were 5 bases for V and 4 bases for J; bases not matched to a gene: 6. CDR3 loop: CASSPPGQGYNEQFF. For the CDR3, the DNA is TGTGCCAGCAGCCCTCCGGGACAGGGTTACAATGAGCAGTTCTTC.

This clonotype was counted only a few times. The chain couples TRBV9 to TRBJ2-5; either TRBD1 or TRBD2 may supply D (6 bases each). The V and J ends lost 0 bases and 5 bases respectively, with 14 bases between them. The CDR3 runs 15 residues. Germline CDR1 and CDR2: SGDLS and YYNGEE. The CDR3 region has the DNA TGTGCCAGCAGCGTAGGACCCCAGGGGAGGGAGACCCAGTACTTC. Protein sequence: CASSVGPQGRETQYF. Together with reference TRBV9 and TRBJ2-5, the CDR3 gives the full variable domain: DSGVTQTPKHLITATGQRVTLRCSPRSGDLSVYWYQQSLDQGLQFLIQYYNGEERAKGNILERFSAQQFPDLHSELNLSSLELGDSALYFCASSVGPQGRETQYFGPGTRLLVL.

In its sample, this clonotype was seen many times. In nucleotides, the CDR3 is TGCGCCAGCAGCCAAGATCGGGGAGCAGGGGAGACCCAGTACTTC. Its translation: CASSQDRGAGETQYF. The chain combines TRBV4-1 with TRBJ2-5; D could derive from TRBD1 or TRBD2 (5 bases each). V shed 0 bases and J shed 5 bases, with 13 bases lying between them. Germline assignment: CDR1 MGHRA and CDR2 YSYEKL. This CDR3 spans 15 amino acids.

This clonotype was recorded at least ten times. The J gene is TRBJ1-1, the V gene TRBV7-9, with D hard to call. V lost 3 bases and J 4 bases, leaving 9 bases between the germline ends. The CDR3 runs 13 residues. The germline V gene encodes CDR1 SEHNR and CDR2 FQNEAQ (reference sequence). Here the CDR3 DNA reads TGTGCCAGCAGCTTCTCATCATCCACTGAAGCTTTCTTT. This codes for CASSFSSSTEAFF.

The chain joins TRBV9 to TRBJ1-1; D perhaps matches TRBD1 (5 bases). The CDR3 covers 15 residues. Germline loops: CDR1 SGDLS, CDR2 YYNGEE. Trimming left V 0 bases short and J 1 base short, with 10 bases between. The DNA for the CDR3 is TGTGCCAGCAGCGTAGTGGCGACAGCGAACACTGAAGCTTTCTTT. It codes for CASSVVATANTEAFF.

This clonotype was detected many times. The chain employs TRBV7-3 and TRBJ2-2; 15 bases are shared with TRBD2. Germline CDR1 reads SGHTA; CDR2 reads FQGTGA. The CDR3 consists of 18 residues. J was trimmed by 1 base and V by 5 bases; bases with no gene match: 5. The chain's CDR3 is CASSPGLAGGKNTGELFF. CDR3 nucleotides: TGTGCCAGCAGCCCGGGACTAGCGGGGGGAAAGAACACCGGGGAGCTGTTTTTT.

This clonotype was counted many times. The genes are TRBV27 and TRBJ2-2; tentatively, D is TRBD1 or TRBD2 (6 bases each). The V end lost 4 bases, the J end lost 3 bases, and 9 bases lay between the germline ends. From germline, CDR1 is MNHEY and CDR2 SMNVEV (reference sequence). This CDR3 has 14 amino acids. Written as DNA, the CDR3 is TGTGCCAGCAGTTGGGGGGCGGACACCGGGGAGCTGTTTTTT. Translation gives CASSWGADTGELFF.

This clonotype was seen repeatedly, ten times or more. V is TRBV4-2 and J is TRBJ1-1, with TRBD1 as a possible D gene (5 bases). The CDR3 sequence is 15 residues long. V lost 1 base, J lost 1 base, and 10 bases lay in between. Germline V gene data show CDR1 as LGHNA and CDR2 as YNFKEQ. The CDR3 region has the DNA TGTGCCAGCAGCCAAGTCGCGGGGGAGAACACTGAAGCTTTCTTT. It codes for CASSQVAGENTEAFF.

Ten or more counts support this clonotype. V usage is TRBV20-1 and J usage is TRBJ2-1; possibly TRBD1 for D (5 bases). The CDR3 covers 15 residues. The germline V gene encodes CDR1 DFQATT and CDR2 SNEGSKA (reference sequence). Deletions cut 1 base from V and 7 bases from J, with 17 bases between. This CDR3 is CSARAPIRVSNEQFF. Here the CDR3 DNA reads TGCAGTGCTAGAGCCCCCATCAGGGTATCGAATGAGCAGTTCTTC.

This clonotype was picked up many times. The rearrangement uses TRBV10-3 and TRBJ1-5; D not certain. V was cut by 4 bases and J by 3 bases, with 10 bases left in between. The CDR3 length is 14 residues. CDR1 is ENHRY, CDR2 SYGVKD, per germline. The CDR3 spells CAISAQGNNQPQHF. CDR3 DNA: TGTGCCATCAGTGCCCAAGGCAACAATCAGCCCCAGCATTTT.

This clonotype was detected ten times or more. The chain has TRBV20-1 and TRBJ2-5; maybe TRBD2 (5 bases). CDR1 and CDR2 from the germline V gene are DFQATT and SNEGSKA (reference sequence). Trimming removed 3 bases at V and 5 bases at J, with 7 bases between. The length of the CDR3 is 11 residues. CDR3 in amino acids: CSARRGETQYF. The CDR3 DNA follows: TGCAGTGCTAGGAGAGGGGAGACCCAGTACTTC.